The rows below give T cell receptor beta chains drawn from one sample of a study of cytotoxic CD8 clonotypes in ibrutinib-treated CLL. Repertoires were generated with immunoSEQ multiplex PCR, while TCRdb's copy carries only in-frame clones and drops some. The repertoire includes more than 300,000 clones, about 77% of them detected once, and 6.7% sits in the top ten. The sequencing here drew on PBMCs, taken before ibrutinib treatment. The receptors originated from a human donor with chronic lymphocytic leukemia. Both conserved end residues are part of each CDR3. Fields, in order: J gene, clone size, D gene, V gene, CDR3 DNA, CDR3 protein. A D gene is named only where the DNA matches it firmly. A clone size is listed for some rows: how often the clone was seen (once, few, many), or a class if it is expanded.

J gene: TRBJ2-7
clone size: once
D gene: .
V gene: TRBV11-2
CDR3 DNA: TGTGCCAGCAGCTCCGTGGCAGGCGGCCGCTACGAGCAGTACTTC
CDR3 protein: CASSSVAGGRYEQYF

J gene: TRBJ2-7
clone size: .
D gene: .
V gene: TRBV27
CDR3 DNA: TGTGCCAGCAGTCCCGGGACAATGAGCTCCTACGAGCAGTACTTC
CDR3 protein: CASSPGTMSSYEQYF

J gene: TRBJ1-1
clone size: .
D gene: .
V gene: TRBV10-3
CDR3 DNA: TGTGCCATCAGTACAGATCTTCAAGCTTTCTTT
CDR3 protein: CAISTDLQAFF

J gene: TRBJ2-5
clone size: .
D gene: .
V gene: TRBV30
CDR3 DNA: TGTGCCTGGATGAGGGACACCCAAAGTGAGACCCAGTACTTC
CDR3 protein: CAWMRDTQSETQYF

J gene: TRBJ1-1
clone size: once
D gene: .
V gene: TRBV20-1
CDR3 DNA: TGCAGTGCTAGTATACCCACTGAAGCTTTCTTT
CDR3 protein: CSASIPTEAFF

J gene: TRBJ2-1
clone size: .
D gene: .
V gene: TRBV7-3
CDR3 DNA: TGTGCCAGCAGCTTATCTGGTCTCGATACCAATGAGCAGTTCTTC
CDR3 protein: CASSLSGLDTNEQFF

J gene: TRBJ2-1
clone size: .
D gene: .
V gene: TRBV5-1
CDR3 DNA: TGCGCCAGCAGTTTTAGAAGCTCCTACAATGAGCAGTTCTTC
CDR3 protein: CASSFRSSYNEQFF

J gene: TRBJ2-1
clone size: few
D gene: .
V gene: TRBV11-2
CDR3 DNA: TGTGCCAGCAGCTTAGCGACCCCCGCTTATGAGCAGTTCTTC
CDR3 protein: CASSLATPAYEQFF

J gene: TRBJ2-5
clone size: .
D gene: TRBD1
V gene: TRBV7-2
CDR3 DNA: TGTGCCAGCAGCTTGCTGGGACAGGCGACGGAGACCCAGTACTTC
CDR3 protein: CASSLLGQATETQYF

J gene: TRBJ1-1
clone size: .
D gene: TRBD1
V gene: TRBV30
CDR3 DNA: TGTGCCTGGAGTGTAAGGATTCACAGGGGGCGGACTCTAGCTACTGAAGCTTTCTTT
CDR3 protein: CAWSVRIHRGRTLATEAFF

J gene: TRBJ2-7
clone size: few
D gene: TRBD2
V gene: TRBV4-2
CDR3 DNA: TGTGCCAGCAGCCAAGGGATTAGCGGGAGCTACGAGCAGTACTTC
CDR3 protein: CASSQGISGSYEQYF

J gene: TRBJ2-6
clone size: .
D gene: .
V gene: TRBV5-4
CDR3 DNA: TGTGCCAGCAGCCTCTTAGTCTCTGGGGCCAACGTCCTGACTTTC
CDR3 protein: CASSLLVSGANVLTF

J gene: TRBJ2-1
clone size: once
D gene: TRBD2
V gene: TRBV7-2
CDR3 DNA: TGTGCCAGCAGCTTAAGGTGGGGGGAGGGCCAAAATGAGCAGTTCTTC
CDR3 protein: CASSLRWGEGQNEQFF

J gene: TRBJ1-3
clone size: .
D gene: .
V gene: TRBV6-1
CDR3 DNA: TGTGCCAGCAGTGAAAACGGGAGGAGGAACACCATATATTTT
CDR3 protein: CASSENGRRNTIYF

J gene: TRBJ2-7
clone size: .
D gene: .
V gene: TRBV28
CDR3 DNA: TGTGCCAGCAGTTTAGAGTCCATCGGCAACGAGCAGTACTTC
CDR3 protein: CASSLESIGNEQYF

J gene: TRBJ2-3
clone size: .
D gene: TRBD2
V gene: TRBV6-1
CDR3 DNA: TGTGCCAGCAGTGAATTGGTGGGAGGGCCTGCAGATACGCAGTATTTT
CDR3 protein: CASSELVGGPADTQYF

J gene: TRBJ2-5
clone size: .
D gene: .
V gene: TRBV5-1
CDR3 DNA: TGCGCCAGCAGCCGGGACCCAATAGGGGAGACCCAGTACTTC
CDR3 protein: CASSRDPIGETQYF

J gene: TRBJ2-3
clone size: .
D gene: .
V gene: TRBV5-1
CDR3 DNA: TGCGCCAGCAGCTTGGATGGAAGCACAGATACGCAGTATTTT
CDR3 protein: CASSLDGSTDTQYF

J gene: TRBJ2-1
clone size: .
D gene: TRBD2
V gene: TRBV11-2
CDR3 DNA: TGTGCCAGCAGCTTAGAAGCACTGGGACTAGCGGGAGTGCCCTACAATGAGCAGTTCTTC
CDR3 protein: CASSLEALGLAGVPYNEQFF

J gene: TRBJ2-5
clone size: .
D gene: .
V gene: TRBV14
CDR3 DNA: TGTGCCAGCAGCCAACTAGAAAGTAGCGAGACCCAGTACTTC
CDR3 protein: CASSQLESSETQYF

J gene: TRBJ2-7
clone size: .
D gene: .
V gene: TRBV7-6
CDR3 DNA: TGTGCCAGCAGCTTGGATAGGGGACTCTCCTACGAGCAGTACTTC
CDR3 protein: CASSLDRGLSYEQYF

J gene: TRBJ2-2
clone size: few
D gene: .
V gene: TRBV11-2
CDR3 DNA: TGTGCCAGCAGCTTAGAATACACCGGGGAGCTGTTTTTT
CDR3 protein: CASSLEYTGELFF

J gene: TRBJ2-3
clone size: .
D gene: TRBD2
V gene: TRBV10-3
CDR3 DNA: TGTGCCATCAGTGGAGGGCTAGCGGGACCACTCCTAACGGATACGCAGTATTTT
CDR3 protein: CAISGGLAGPLLTDTQYF

J gene: TRBJ2-7
clone size: few
D gene: TRBD1
V gene: TRBV27
CDR3 DNA: TGTGCCAGCAGCCTAGACAGGGGGCTCGACGAGCAGTACTTC
CDR3 protein: CASSLDRGLDEQYF

J gene: TRBJ2-1
clone size: .
D gene: .
V gene: TRBV4-3
CDR3 DNA: TGCGCCAGCAGCCATTTCCGCCCAGGGTGGACAGACGGGAATGAGCAGTTCTTC
CDR3 protein: CASSHFRPGWTDGNEQFF

J gene: TRBJ1-1
clone size: few
D gene: .
V gene: TRBV5-1
CDR3 DNA: TGCGCCAGCAGCTTCGGCCACCCAGACAGGACTGAAGCTTTCTTT
CDR3 protein: CASSFGHPDRTEAFF

J gene: TRBJ1-1
clone size: .
D gene: .
V gene: TRBV7-2
CDR3 DNA: TGTGCCAGCAGCGGACGCAACACTGAAGCTTTCTTT
CDR3 protein: CASSGRNTEAFF

J gene: TRBJ1-1
clone size: .
D gene: .
V gene: TRBV11-2
CDR3 DNA: TGTGCCAGCAGCTTATCCCAGGCTCCCGTGAACACTGAAGCTTTCTTT
CDR3 protein: CASSLSQAPVNTEAFF

J gene: TRBJ2-5
clone size: few
D gene: TRBD1
V gene: TRBV2
CDR3 DNA: TGTGCCAGTCAGGGGGCCGGGGAGACCCAGTACTTC
CDR3 protein: CASQGAGETQYF

J gene: TRBJ2-7
clone size: .
D gene: .
V gene: TRBV5-1
CDR3 DNA: TGCGCCAGCAGTTGTGACGAGCAGTACTTC
CDR3 protein: CASSCDEQYF

J gene: TRBJ1-1
clone size: few
D gene: .
V gene: TRBV4-1
CDR3 DNA: TGCGCCAGCAGCCAAGGGGCTGATGGAGGTACTGAAGCTTTCTTT
CDR3 protein: CASSQGADGGTEAFF

J gene: TRBJ1-2
clone size: .
D gene: .
V gene: TRBV6-6
CDR3 DNA: TGTGCCAGCAGTCCACAGGGATTGGGCTATGGCTACACCTTC
CDR3 protein: CASSPQGLGYGYTF

J gene: TRBJ2-7
clone size: .
D gene: TRBD2
V gene: TRBV10-3
CDR3 DNA: TGTGCCATCAGTGAGGGCGGGAGGGCCTACGAGCAGTACTTC
CDR3 protein: CAISEGGRAYEQYF

J gene: TRBJ2-7
clone size: once
D gene: TRBD1
V gene: TRBV5-1
CDR3 DNA: TGCGCCAGCAGCTTACAGGGGGCGCGCCTCGAGCAGTACTTC
CDR3 protein: CASSLQGARLEQYF

J gene: TRBJ1-1
clone size: .
D gene: .
V gene: TRBV6-6
CDR3 DNA: TGTGCCAGCAGTGACCTTCGGGGCACTGAAGCTTTCTTT
CDR3 protein: CASSDLRGTEAFF

J gene: TRBJ2-5
clone size: .
D gene: .
V gene: TRBV9
CDR3 DNA: TGTGCCAGCAGCGTAGCTACGAGTAGGGAGACCCAGTACTTC
CDR3 protein: CASSVATSRETQYF